A single sample is the source of the 23 T cell receptor beta chains below, sequenced in a study of T cell responses to AZD1222 COVID-19 vaccine (TCRdb year 2021). The time point label here, explained by the study, means: about 28 days (+/-7) after the second vaccine dose. Library generation was performed with the immunoSEQ multiplex PCR assay. The source is immuneACCESS, and TCRdb retained only in-frame sequences with V and J called. Part of the clones is not carried over; for the studies checked, unresolved V genes explain less than half of this, and the remainder is unexplained. The sample profile shows approximately 82,000 clones; approximately 90% of them were found once. Roughly 3.1% of the sample comes from the top ten. The starting material was peripheral blood, obtained 28 days after the second AZD1222 dose. Every receptor here comes from an adult who received the AZD1222 COVID-19 vaccine.

CDR3 loop: CASSVNSGTDTQYF. CDR3 DNA: TGTGCCAGCAGCGTAAATTCAGGCACAGATACGCAGTATTTT. The chain is built from TRBV9 and TRBJ2-3, with D hard to call. The CDR3 sequence is 14 residues long. The germline V gene has CDR1 SGDLS and CDR2 YYNGEE. V lost 1 base and J 1 base, leaving 7 bases between the germline ends.

The chain has TRBV11-3 and TRBJ1-2, with D unclear. Germline V gene sequence: CDR1 SGHNT, CDR2 YENEEA. CDR3 length: 14 residues. V lost 5 bases to trimming and J lost 11 bases, with 21 bases between them. DNA of the CDR3: TGTGCCAGCAGCCAAGGGTCCTCATCCGGACGGTACACCTTC. Amino acid sequence: CASSQGSSSGRYTF.

The V gene is TRBV7-2, the J gene TRBJ2-7; 9 nucleotides agree with TRBD1. Germline CDR1 and CDR2: SGHTA and FQGNSA. The CDR3 spans 14 residues. The trim removed 3 bases at V and 3 bases at J, leaving 3 bases unmatched. CDR3 residues: CASSLGQGGYEQYF. The CDR3 coding sequence is TGTGCCAGCAGCTTGGGACAGGGAGGCTACGAGCAGTACTTC.

The rearrangement links TRBV18 to TRBJ2-5, with a weak D call TRBD2 (7 bases). This CDR3 spans 17 amino acids. Germline values: CDR1 KGHSH, CDR2 LQKENI. Trimming removed 4 bases at V and 5 bases at J, with 23 bases between. CDR3: CASSLSRGRGGEETQYF. The CDR3 DNA reads as TGTGCCAGCTCACTCTCCCGTGGAAGGGGGGGAGAGGAGACCCAGTACTTC.

This chain uses TRBV5-1 with TRBJ1-5, with TRBD1 as a possible D gene (5 bases). There are 14 residues in the CDR3. V lost 3 bases and J lost 4, with 11 bases in between. The V gene's germline CDR1 is SGHRS and CDR2 YFSETQ. The CDR3 nucleotides are TGCGCCAGCAGCTCGGCGGGGGGGAATCAGCCCCAGCATTTT. This encodes CASSSAGGNQPQHF.

The genes are TRBV9 and TRBJ1-1, with D perhaps TRBD1 (6 bases). CDR3 length: 16 amino acids. Germline V gene data show CDR1 as SGDLS and CDR2 as YYNGEE. V shed 0 bases and J shed 5 bases, with 17 bases lying between them. The CDR3 region has the DNA TGTGCCAGCAGCGTAGTCGAGCAGCGGGGGCAAACTGAAGCTTTCTTT. As protein: CASSVVEQRGQTEAFF.

This chain links TRBV28 with TRBJ1-4; tentative D call: TRBD1 (5 bases). Trimming took 2 bases from V and 4 from J, leaving 8 bases between them. Germline V gene lookup returns CDR1 MDHEN and CDR2 SYDVKM. This CDR3 contains 14 residues. CDR3 sequence (DNA): TGTGCCAGCAGTTTAACAGGAGATAATGAAAAACTGTTTTTT. Its protein product is CASSLTGDNEKLFF.

This clone was detected only a few times. The rearrangement joins TRBV7-2 to TRBJ2-5; TRBD2 agrees at 9 bases. Germline lookup yields CDR1 SGHTA and CDR2 FQGNSA. The CDR3 extends over 16 amino acids. Unmatched junction bases numbered 9, after V lost 5 bases and J lost 2 bases. This chain's CDR3 is CASSRVGSGGQETQYF. CDR3 bases: TGTGCCAGCAGCCGCGTGGGTAGCGGGGGACAAGAGACCCAGTACTTC.

V is TRBV6-1 and J is TRBJ1-2; D might be TRBD1 (5 bases). The germline V and J ends were trimmed by 3 bases and 4 bases, with 15 bases remaining between them. CDR3 size: 15 residues. Germline V gives CDR1 MNHNS, CDR2 SASEGT. CDR3 region: CASSDPFRGGYGYTF. The DNA of the CDR3 is TGTGCCAGCAGTGACCCCTTTCGGGGGGGCTATGGCTACACCTTC.

The chain combines TRBV5-1 with TRBJ2-3, with TRBD2 matching 7 bases. The CDR3 runs 14 residues. Germline V gene sequence: CDR1 SGHRS, CDR2 YFSETQ. After removal of 2 bases from V and 2 bases from J, the junction contained 2 bases not matched to a gene. CDR3: CASSFGGITDTQYF. The CDR3 nucleotides read TGCGCCAGCAGCTTCGGGGGGATCACAGATACGCAGTATTTT.

This clone came up once. The chain employs TRBV7-2 and TRBJ1-5; tentatively, D is TRBD1 (6 bases). The CDR3 totals 14 residues. With 5 bases removed from V and 2 bases from J, the gap between germline ends came to 10 bases. Germline V CDR1 and CDR2: SGHTA, FQGNSA. The CDR3 DNA is TGTGCCAGCAGCCTACGACAGGGCAATCAGCCCCAGCATTTT. Translating gives CASSLRQGNQPQHF.

The V gene is TRBV6-4, the J gene TRBJ2-2; 7 nucleotides match TRBD1. Germline values: CDR1 MRHNA, CDR2 SNTAGT. After removal of 6 bases from V and 1 base from J, the junction contained 5 bases not matched to a gene. This CDR3 comprises 15 residues. The DNA of the CDR3 is TGTGCCAGCAGGAGAGACAGGGAGAACACCGGGGAGCTGTTTTTT. As protein: CASRRDRENTGELFF.

This clone was seen just once. The chain employs TRBV6-1 and TRBJ1-1, with a weak D call TRBD1 (6 bases). The CDR3 consists of 14 residues. Germline V gives CDR1 MNHNS, CDR2 SASEGT. The V and J ends lost 3 bases and 8 bases respectively, with 16 bases between them. Here the CDR3 DNA reads TGTGCCAGCAGTGAGGAGCCTAGGAGGGGGGAAGCTTTCTTT. This codes for CASSEEPRRGEAFF.

The chain recombines TRBV11-2 with TRBJ1-1; possibly TRBD1 for D (5 bases). Germline V gene data show CDR1 as SGHAT and CDR2 as FQNNGV. V lost 0 bases and J 6 bases, leaving 14 bases between the germline ends. This CDR3 region has 15 residues. The CDR3 sequence: CASSLEAGSGAEAFF. The CDR3 nucleotides read TGTGCCAGCAGCTTAGAAGCAGGGTCAGGTGCTGAAGCTTTCTTT. The entire variable domain, with the rest obtained from reference TRBV11-2 and TRBJ1-1, is as follows: EAGVAQSPRYKIIEKRQSVAFWCNPISGHATLYWYQQILGQGPKLLIQFQNNGVVDDSQLPKDRFSAERLKGVDSTLKIQPAKLEDSAVYLCASSLEAGSGAEAFFGQGTRLTVV.

V gene TRBV20-1 combines with J gene TRBJ1-1; perhaps TRBD1 as D (5 bases). The length of the CDR3 is 12 residues. The V and J ends lost 3 bases and 7 bases respectively, with 12 bases between them. CDR1 and CDR2 (germline): DFQATT, SNEGSKA (reference sequence). DNA of the CDR3: TGCAGTGCTAGTCCGGGGGGGAGTGAAGCTTTCTTT. Translated, it gives CSASPGGSEAFF.

V gene TRBV19 combines with J gene TRBJ1-3; a weak D match, TRBD1 (5 bases). The CDR3 is 14 amino acids. The V and J ends lost 8 bases and 0 bases respectively, with 11 bases between them. Germline V lookup: CDR1 LNHDA, CDR2 SQIVND (reference sequence). The CDR3 reads CASSQGVSGNTIYF. The CDR3 DNA follows: TGTGCCAGTTCCCAGGGCGTCTCTGGAAACACCATATATTTT.

The chain recombines TRBV4-1 with TRBJ2-3, with 8 bases lining up with TRBD2. The ends lost 3 bases at V and 4 bases at J; junction bases unmatched: 12. This CDR3 comprises 17 residues. In germline, CDR1 is MGHRA, CDR2 YSYEKL. CDR3 protein: CASSQGGGPGGPDTQYF. The CDR3 DNA is TGCGCCAGCAGCCAGGGCGGGGGCCCGGGGGGGCCAGATACGCAGTATTTT.

The chain combines TRBV6-1 with TRBJ1-2; D unresolved. CDR3 length equals 11 residues. CDR1 is MNHNS, CDR2 SASEGT, per germline. The ends were cut back, 0 bases at V and 9 bases at J, with 5 bases in the middle. CDR3 bases: TGTGCCAGCAGTGAAGCGCAAAGCTACACCTTC. Translation: CASSEAQSYTF.

The rearrangement uses TRBV27 and TRBJ1-6, with 8 bases that match TRBD1. Germline loops: CDR1 MNHEY, CDR2 SMNVEV (reference sequence). J lost 4 bases, V lost 4 bases, and 15 bases had no gene match. This CDR3 has 19 amino acids. The CDR3 DNA follows: TGTGCCAGCAGTTCGAGGGGACAGGAGGGGGGGGTATATAATTCACCCCTCCACTTT. This translates into CASSSRGQEGGVYNSPLHF.

The chain links TRBV7-2 to TRBJ1-2; D is undetermined. The CDR3 length is 14 residues. Germline V gene data show CDR1 as SGHTA and CDR2 as FQGNSA. V gave up 0 bases and J gave up 6 bases, with 11 bases separating them. The CDR3 nucleotides are TGTGCCAGCAGCTTAGCGCTCAGTGTCCATGGCTACACCTTC. It encodes CASSLALSVHGYTF. Supplemented by reference TRBV7-2 and TRBJ1-2, the full variable domain reads GAGVSQSPSNKVTEKGKDVELRCDPISGHTALYWYRQSLGQGLEFLIYFQGNSAPDKSGLPSDRFSAERTGGSVSTLTIQRTQQEDSAVYLCASSLALSVHGYTFGSGTRLTVV.

CDR3 DNA sequence: TGTGCCAGCAGGTCGGGGGCCACTAATGAAAAACTGTTTTTT. Translated: CASRSGATNEKLFF. This chain uses TRBV27 with TRBJ1-4; D is perhaps TRBD1 (6 bases). The CDR3 length is 14 residues. The V and J ends lost 6 bases and 2 bases respectively, with 10 bases between them. The germline gives CDR1 MNHEY, CDR2 SMNVEV (reference sequence).

The sample holds one count of this clone. The chain joins TRBV7-9 to TRBJ1-2; the D gene is possibly TRBD1 (6 bases). The CDR3 totals 16 residues. V was pared by 1 base and J by 4 bases, with 16 bases between. CDR1 and CDR2 from the germline V gene are SEHNR and FQNEAQ (reference sequence). The CDR3 sequence is CASSLDASGRGYGYTF. The CDR3 nucleotides are TGTGCCAGCAGCTTAGATGCGTCAGGCAGGGGCTATGGCTACACCTTC.

The chain links TRBV28 to TRBJ2-7, with 11 positions matching TRBD1. Germline trimming cut 5 bases from V and 2 bases from J; bases unmatched to any gene: 8. The CDR3 loop spans 16 amino acids. Germline loops: CDR1 MDHEN, CDR2 SYDVKM. CDR3 nucleotide sequence: TGTGCCAGCAGTCCCCTAGGGACAGGGGGAACCTACGAGCAGTACTTC. Residues: CASSPLGTGGTYEQYF.